The source of this T cell receptor (beta chain) is a study of blood T cells in healthy people across ages. A J-beta primer mix and a sample-barcoded 5' primer were used in a second PCR of about 7 to 12 cycles. TCRdb reanalysed the 5' RACE reads using MiXCR and keeps one entry per CDR3 protein. Of 2 million or so distinct CDR3 sequences listed, about 50% are singletons. This clonotype appeared a few times. The CDR3 runs 14 residues. The V and J ends lost 1 base and 2 bases respectively, with 9 bases between them. Per germline, CDR1 SGHRS and CDR2 YFSETQ. The V call is TRBV5-1, the J call TRBJ2-5; weak D call: TRBD1 (5 bases). Material: blood. The sequence was obtained from a middle-aged woman in good health. For the CDR3, the DNA is TGCGCCAGCAGCTTGACGACAGTACAAGAGACCCAGTACTTC. This codes for CASSLTTVQETQYF.